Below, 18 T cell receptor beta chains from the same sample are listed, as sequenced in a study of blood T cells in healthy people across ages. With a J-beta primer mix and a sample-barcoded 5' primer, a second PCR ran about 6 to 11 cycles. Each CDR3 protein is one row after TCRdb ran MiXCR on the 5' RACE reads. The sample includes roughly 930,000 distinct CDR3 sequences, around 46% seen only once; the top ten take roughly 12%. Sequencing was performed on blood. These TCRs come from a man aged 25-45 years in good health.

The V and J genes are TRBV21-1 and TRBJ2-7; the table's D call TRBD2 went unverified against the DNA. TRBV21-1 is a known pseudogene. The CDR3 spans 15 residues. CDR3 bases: TGTGCCAGCAGCAAAAAAAGTGGACTTACCTACGAGCAGTACTTC. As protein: CASSKKSGLTYEQYF.

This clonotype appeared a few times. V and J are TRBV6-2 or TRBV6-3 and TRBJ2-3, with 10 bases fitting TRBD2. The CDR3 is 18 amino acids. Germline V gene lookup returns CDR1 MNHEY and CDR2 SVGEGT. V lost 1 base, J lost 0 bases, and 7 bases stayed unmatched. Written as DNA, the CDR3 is TGTGCCAGCAGTTACTATCTGCCTAGCGGGGGAAGCACAGATACGCAGTATTTT. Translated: CASSYYLPSGGSTDTQYF.

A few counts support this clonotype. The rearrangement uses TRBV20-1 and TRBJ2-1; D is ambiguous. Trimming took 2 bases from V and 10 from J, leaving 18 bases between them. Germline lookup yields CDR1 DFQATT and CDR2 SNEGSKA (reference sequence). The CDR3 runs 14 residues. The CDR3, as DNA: TGCAGTGCTAGATACTACGGTCGGAATAGCGAGCAGTTCTTC. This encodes CSARYYGRNSEQFF.

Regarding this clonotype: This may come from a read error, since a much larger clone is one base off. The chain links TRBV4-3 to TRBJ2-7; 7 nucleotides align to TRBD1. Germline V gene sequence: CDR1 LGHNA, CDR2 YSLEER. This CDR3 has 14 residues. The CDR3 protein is CAGSLDRDTYEQYF. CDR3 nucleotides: TGCGCCGGCAGCCTTGACAGGGATACCTACGAGCAGTACTTC.

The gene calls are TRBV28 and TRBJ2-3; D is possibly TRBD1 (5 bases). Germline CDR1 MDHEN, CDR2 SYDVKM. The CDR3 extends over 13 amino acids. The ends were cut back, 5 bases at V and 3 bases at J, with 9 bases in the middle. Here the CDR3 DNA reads TGTGCCAGCAGTACGGACACTACAGATACGCAGTATTTT. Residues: CASSTDTTDTQYF.

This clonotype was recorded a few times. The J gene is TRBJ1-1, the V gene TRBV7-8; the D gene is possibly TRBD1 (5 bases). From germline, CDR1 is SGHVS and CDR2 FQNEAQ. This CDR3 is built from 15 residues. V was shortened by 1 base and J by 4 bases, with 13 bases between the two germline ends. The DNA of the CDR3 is TGTGCCAGCAGCTTAGTGGGGGGATGGGGCACTGAAGCTTTCTTT. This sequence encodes CASSLVGGWGTEAFF. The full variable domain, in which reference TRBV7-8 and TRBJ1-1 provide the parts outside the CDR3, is GAGVSQSPRYKVAKRGQDVALRCDPISGHVSLFWYQQALGQGPEFLTYFQNEAQLDKSGLPSDRFFAERPEGSVSTLKIQRTQQEDSAVYLCASSLVGGWGTEAFFGQGTRLTVV.

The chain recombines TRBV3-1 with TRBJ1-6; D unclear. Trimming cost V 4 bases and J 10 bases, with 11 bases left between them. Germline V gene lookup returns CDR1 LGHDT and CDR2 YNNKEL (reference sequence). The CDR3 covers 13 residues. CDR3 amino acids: CASSPRSRSPLHF. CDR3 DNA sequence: TGTGCCAGCAGCCCCAGATCGCGGTCACCCCTCCACTTT.

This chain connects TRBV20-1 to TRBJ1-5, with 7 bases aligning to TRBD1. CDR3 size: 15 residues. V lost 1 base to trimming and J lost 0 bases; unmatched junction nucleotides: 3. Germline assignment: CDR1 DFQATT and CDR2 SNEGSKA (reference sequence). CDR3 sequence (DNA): TGCAGTGCTAGAGCCGGGACAGATAGCAATCAGCCCCAGCATTTT. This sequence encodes CSARAGTDSNQPQHF.

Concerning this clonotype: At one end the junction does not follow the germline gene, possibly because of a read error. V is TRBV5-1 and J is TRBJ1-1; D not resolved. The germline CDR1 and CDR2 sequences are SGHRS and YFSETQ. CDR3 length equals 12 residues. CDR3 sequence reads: CASSSGYTEAFF. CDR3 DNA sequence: TGTGCCAGCAGCTCCGGATACACTGAAGCTTTCTTT.

CDR3 sequence (DNA): TGTGCCAGCAGCGTAGCACTAGAAGGCTACAATGAGCAGTTCTTC. Its protein is CASSVALEGYNEQFF. The genes are TRBV9 and TRBJ2-1, with D tentatively TRBD2 (5 bases). This CDR3 comprises 15 residues. From germline, CDR1 is SGDLS and CDR2 YYNGEE. Trimming pared 0 bases from V and 3 bases from J, leaving 10 bases between.

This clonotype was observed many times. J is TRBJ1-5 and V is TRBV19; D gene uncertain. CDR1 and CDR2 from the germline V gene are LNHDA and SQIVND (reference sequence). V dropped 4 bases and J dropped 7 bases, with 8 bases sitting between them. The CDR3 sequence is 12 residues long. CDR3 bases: TGTGCCAGTAGTACCGGGTGGCAGCCCCAGCATTTT. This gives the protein CASSTGWQPQHF.

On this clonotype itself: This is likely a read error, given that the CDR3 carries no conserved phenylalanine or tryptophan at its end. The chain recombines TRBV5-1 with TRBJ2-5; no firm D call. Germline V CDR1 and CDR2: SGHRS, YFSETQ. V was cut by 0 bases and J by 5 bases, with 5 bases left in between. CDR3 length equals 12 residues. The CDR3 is CASSLAEETQYI. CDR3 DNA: TGCGCCAGCAGCTTGGCCGAGGAGACCCAGTACATC.

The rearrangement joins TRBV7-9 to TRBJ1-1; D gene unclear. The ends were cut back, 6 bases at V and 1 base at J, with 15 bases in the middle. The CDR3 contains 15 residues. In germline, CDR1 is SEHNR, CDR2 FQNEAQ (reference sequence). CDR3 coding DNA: TGTGCCAGCAGTGGTCTGGAGGTAACGAACACTGAAGCTTTCTTT. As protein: CASSGLEVTNTEAFF.

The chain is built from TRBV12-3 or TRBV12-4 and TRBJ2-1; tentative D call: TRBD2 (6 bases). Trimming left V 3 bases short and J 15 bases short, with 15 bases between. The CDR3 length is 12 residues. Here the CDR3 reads CASSFTGERSFF. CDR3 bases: TGTGCCAGCAGTTTTACGGGGGAGCGATCGTTCTTC.

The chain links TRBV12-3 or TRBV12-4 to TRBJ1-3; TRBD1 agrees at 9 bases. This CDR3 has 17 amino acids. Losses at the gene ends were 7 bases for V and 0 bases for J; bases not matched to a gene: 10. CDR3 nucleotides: TGTGCCAGCAATCTCCAAGGACAGGGGAGCTCTGGAAACACCATATATTTT. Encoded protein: CASNLQGQGSSGNTIYF.

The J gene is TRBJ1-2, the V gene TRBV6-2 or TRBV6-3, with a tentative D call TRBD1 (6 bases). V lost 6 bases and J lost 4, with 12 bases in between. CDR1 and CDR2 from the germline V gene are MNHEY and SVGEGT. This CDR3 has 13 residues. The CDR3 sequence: CASRPSDSYGYTF. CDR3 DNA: TGTGCCAGCAGACCCTCGGACAGCTATGGCTACACCTTC.

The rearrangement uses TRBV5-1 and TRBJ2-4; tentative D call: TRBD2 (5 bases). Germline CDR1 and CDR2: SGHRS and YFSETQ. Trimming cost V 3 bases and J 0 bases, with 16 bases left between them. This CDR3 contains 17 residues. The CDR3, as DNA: TGCGCCAGCAGCTCGCCCGGGGATGACCTAGCCAAAAACATTCAGTACTTC. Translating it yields CASSSPGDDLAKNIQYF.

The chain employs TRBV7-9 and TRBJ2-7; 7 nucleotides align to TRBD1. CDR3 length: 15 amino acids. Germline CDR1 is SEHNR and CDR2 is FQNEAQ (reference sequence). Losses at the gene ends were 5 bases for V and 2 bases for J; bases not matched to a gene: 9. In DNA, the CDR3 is TGTGCCAGCAGCGTCGACAGGGTCATCACCTACGAGCAGTACTTC. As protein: CASSVDRVITYEQYF.